Each of the 17 T cell receptor beta chains below was sequenced from the same sample in a study of OX40 agonist ivuxolimab in advanced cancers. Data came from immunoSEQ multiplex PCR; TCRdb stores just in-frame clones and leaves some out. Among 95,000 to 100,000 clones listed, around 92% were seen once. The source was CD4+ or CD8+ T cells sorted from blood, collected in a trial of the OX40 agonist ivuxolimab. The receptors derive from an adult with an advanced solid tumor such as melanoma, head and neck, liver or kidney cancer.

The chain couples TRBV7-2 to TRBJ1-2; D not resolved. CDR3 size: 13 residues. The V end was cut by 3 bases, the J end by 4 bases, with 9 bases between. From germline, CDR1 is SGHTA and CDR2 FQGNSA. The CDR3 DNA is TGTGCCAGCAGCTTTACCGCCCCCTATGGCTACACCTTC. It is translated as CASSFTAPYGYTF.

This clone was detected only a few times. This chain connects TRBV5-1 to TRBJ1-1; D possibly corresponds to TRBD1 (6 bases). CDR1 and CDR2 (germline): SGHRS, YFSETQ. Trimming took off 1 base at V and 4 bases at J, with 11 bases between the two ends. The CDR3 has 14 residues. CDR3 in amino acids: CASSLNRGATEAFF. CDR3 nucleotides: TGCGCCAGCAGCTTGAACCGGGGGGCCACTGAAGCTTTCTTT.

The V and J genes are TRBV6-6 and TRBJ2-7, with 7 bases lining up with TRBD2. This CDR3 spans 16 amino acids. Germline values: CDR1 MNHNY, CDR2 SVGAGI (reference sequence). The V and J ends lost 7 bases and 3 bases, in that order; junction bases with no gene match: 15. CDR3 DNA sequence: TGTGCCAGCACCCCAGGGAGGGCGAGAACCCTCTACGAGCAGTACTTC. Its translation is CASTPGRARTLYEQYF.

The chain joins TRBV6-5 to TRBJ2-5; D not resolved. The CDR3 totals 15 residues. Germline-derived CDR1 and CDR2 are MNHEY and SVGAGI. The ends were cut back, 0 bases at V and 5 bases at J, with 13 bases in the middle. CDR3 DNA: TGTGCCAGCAGTTACTCCGGACGGAGAAGGGAGACCCAGTACTTC. It yields the protein CASSYSGRRRETQYF.

This clone was detected only once. The chain recombines TRBV5-1 with TRBJ2-1; 8 bases fit TRBD2. This CDR3 has 16 residues. The trim removed 0 bases at V and 6 bases at J, leaving 8 bases unmatched. CDR1 is SGHRS, CDR2 YFSETQ, per germline. The CDR3 protein is CASSLVVSGNFNEQFF. The CDR3 DNA sequence: TGCGCCAGCAGCTTGGTGGTTAGCGGGAACTTCAATGAGCAGTTCTTC. Using reference TRBV5-1 and TRBJ2-1 for the parts outside the CDR3, the full variable domain is KAGVTQTPRYLIKTRGQQVTLSCSPISGHRSVSWYQQTPGQGLQFLFEYFSETQRNKGNFPGRFSGRQFSNSRSEMNVSTLELGDSALYLCASSLVVSGNFNEQFFGPGTRLTVL.

The chain combines TRBV6-6 with TRBJ1-5, with 7 bases identical to TRBD1. Germline V lookup: CDR1 MNHNY, CDR2 SVGAGI (reference sequence). Unmatched junction bases numbered 5, after V lost 4 bases and J lost 5 bases. The CDR3 consists of 14 residues. CDR3 region: CASSSGQFYQPQHF. The CDR3 DNA sequence: TGTGCCAGCAGTTCGGGACAGTTTTATCAGCCCCAGCATTTT.

The chain is built from TRBV4-2 and TRBJ2-5, with D perhaps assigned TRBD1 or TRBD2 (5 bases each). Trimming cost V 1 base and J 11 bases, with 17 bases left between them. The CDR3 loop spans 14 amino acids. Germline V CDR1 and CDR2: LGHNA, YNFKEQ. The CDR3 DNA reads as TGTGCCAGCAGCCAAGCGGCTGGGACCCTAGAGCAGTACTTC. Encoded protein: CASSQAAGTLEQYF.

The chain couples TRBV5-4 to TRBJ2-1; D is unclear. The CDR3 is 16 amino acids. Germline assignment: CDR1 SGHNT and CDR2 YYREEE (reference sequence). V gave up 1 base and J gave up 0 bases, with 11 bases separating them. CDR3 region: CASSLRSAISYNEQFF. CDR3 nucleotide sequence: TGTGCCAGCAGCTTGAGGTCAGCAATCTCCTACAATGAGCAGTTCTTC.

The J gene is TRBJ1-6, the V gene TRBV30, with 9 bases fitting TRBD1. J gave up 5 bases and V 4 bases, and 6 bases lay outside the gene matches. Germline-derived CDR1 and CDR2 are GTSNPN and SVGIG (reference sequence). This CDR3 contains 15 residues. The chain's CDR3 is CAWTGTGLDNSPLHF. CDR3 coding DNA: TGTGCCTGGACCGGGACAGGGCTGGATAATTCACCCCTCCACTTT.

V gene TRBV11-2 combines with J gene TRBJ1-1; D is unresolved. V dropped 5 bases and J dropped 4 bases, with 11 bases sitting between them. The CDR3 consists of 13 residues. The germline CDR1 and CDR2 sequences are SGHAT and FQNNGV. In DNA form, the CDR3 reads TGTGCCAGCAGCCTAGGGCTAGGCACTGAAGCTTTCTTT. Translating gives CASSLGLGTEAFF.

This clone was detected only a few times. This chain joins TRBV9 and TRBJ1-1; the D is unclear. CDR1 is SGDLS and CDR2 is YYNGEE in the germline V gene. CDR3 length equals 14 residues. V lost 2 bases, J lost 4 bases, and 12 bases lay in between. The CDR3 DNA is TGTGCCAGCAGCGTTCTCGGTCGGGGCACTGAAGCTTTCTTT. Amino acid sequence: CASSVLGRGTEAFF.

The chain joins TRBV5-1 to TRBJ2-1, with D maybe TRBD2 (6 bases). This CDR3 has 16 residues. Germline lookup yields CDR1 SGHRS and CDR2 YFSETQ. The V end was cut by 0 bases, the J end by 2 bases, with 12 bases between. The CDR3, as DNA: TGCGCCAGCAGCTTGGAAGGGAGGTGGACCTACAATGAGCAGTTCTTC. Its protein product is CASSLEGRWTYNEQFF.

The gene calls are TRBV30 and TRBJ2-4; D might be TRBD1 (6 bases). This CDR3 is built from 14 residues. V was trimmed by 5 bases and J by 0 bases, leaving 11 bases between them. Germline assignment: CDR1 GTSNPN and CDR2 SVGIG (reference sequence). DNA for the CDR3: TGTGCCTGGGAGGACAGCCTAGCCAAAAACATTCAGTACTTC. It translates to CAWEDSLAKNIQYF.

The chain combines TRBV5-6 with TRBJ1-1; D ambiguous. The CDR3 runs to 16 residues. CDR1 and CDR2 from the germline V gene are SGHDT and YYEEEE. The V and J ends lost 1 base and 1 base respectively, with 14 bases between them. The CDR3 loop is CASSLIVMSENTEAFF. The CDR3 DNA follows: TGTGCCAGCAGCTTGATAGTTATGAGTGAGAACACTGAAGCTTTCTTT.

DNA of the CDR3: TGTGCCAGCAGTAGTTCCTCCTACAATGAGCAGTTCTTC. It translates to CASSSSSYNEQFF. V usage is TRBV2 and J usage is TRBJ2-1, with no clear D. Germline CDR1 SNHLY, CDR2 FYNNEI. The CDR3 loop spans 13 amino acids. V dropped 5 bases and J dropped 0 bases, with 5 bases sitting between them.

The chain links TRBV18 to TRBJ2-2; D is ambiguous. Germline V gene lookup returns CDR1 KGHSH and CDR2 LQKENI. The ends were cut back, 3 bases at V and 7 bases at J, with 9 bases in the middle. The CDR3 contains 13 residues. For the CDR3, the DNA is TGTGCCAGCTCACCGCCGATGGACGGGGAGCTGTTTTTT. Translating gives CASSPPMDGELFF.

The chain recombines TRBV9 with TRBJ2-1, with 7 bases fitting TRBD2. Per germline, CDR1 SGDLS and CDR2 YYNGEE. The CDR3 runs 15 residues. V trimming: 1 base; J trimming: 3 bases; junction bases outside the gene matches: 4. The CDR3 sequence: CASSVTLASYNEQFF. The DNA for the CDR3 is TGTGCCAGCAGCGTAACACTAGCGAGCTACAATGAGCAGTTCTTC.